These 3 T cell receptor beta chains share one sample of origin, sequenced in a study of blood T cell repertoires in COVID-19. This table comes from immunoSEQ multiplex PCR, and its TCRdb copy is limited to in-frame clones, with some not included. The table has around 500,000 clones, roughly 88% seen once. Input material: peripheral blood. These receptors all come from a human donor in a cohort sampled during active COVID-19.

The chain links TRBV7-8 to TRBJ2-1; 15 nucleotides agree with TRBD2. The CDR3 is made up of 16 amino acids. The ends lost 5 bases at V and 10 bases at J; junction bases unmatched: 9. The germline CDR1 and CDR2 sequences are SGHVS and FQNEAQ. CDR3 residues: CASSLGLAGGGGEQFF. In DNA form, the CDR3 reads TGTGCCAGCAGCCTAGGACTAGCGGGAGGGGGGGGCGAGCAGTTCTTC.

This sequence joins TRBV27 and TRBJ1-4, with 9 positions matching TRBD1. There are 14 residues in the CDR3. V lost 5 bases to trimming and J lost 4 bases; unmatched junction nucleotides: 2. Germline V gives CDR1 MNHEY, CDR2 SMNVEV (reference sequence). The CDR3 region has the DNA TGTGCCAGCAGTGCGACAGGGGGTAATGAAAAACTGTTTTTT. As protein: CASSATGGNEKLFF.

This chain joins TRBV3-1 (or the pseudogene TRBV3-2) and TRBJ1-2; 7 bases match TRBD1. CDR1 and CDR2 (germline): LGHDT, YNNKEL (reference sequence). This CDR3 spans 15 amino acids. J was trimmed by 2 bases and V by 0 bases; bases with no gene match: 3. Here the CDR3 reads CASSQEYRGNYGYTF. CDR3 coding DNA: TGTGCCAGCAGCCAAGAATACAGGGGAAACTATGGCTACACCTTC.